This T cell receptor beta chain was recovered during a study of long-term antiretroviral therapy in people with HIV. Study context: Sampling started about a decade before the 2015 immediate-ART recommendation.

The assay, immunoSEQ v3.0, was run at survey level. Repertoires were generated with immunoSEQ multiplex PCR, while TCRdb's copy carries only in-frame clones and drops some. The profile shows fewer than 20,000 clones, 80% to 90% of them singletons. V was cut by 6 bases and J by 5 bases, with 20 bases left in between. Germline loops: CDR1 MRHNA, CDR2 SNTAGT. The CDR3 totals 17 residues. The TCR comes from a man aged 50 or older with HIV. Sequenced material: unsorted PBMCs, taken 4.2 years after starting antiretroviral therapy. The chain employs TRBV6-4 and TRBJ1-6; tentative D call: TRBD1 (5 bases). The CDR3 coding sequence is TGTGCCAGCAGGCACCAAAACTCGGGACTGAATAATTCACCCCTCCACTTT. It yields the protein CASRHQNSGLNNSPLHF.